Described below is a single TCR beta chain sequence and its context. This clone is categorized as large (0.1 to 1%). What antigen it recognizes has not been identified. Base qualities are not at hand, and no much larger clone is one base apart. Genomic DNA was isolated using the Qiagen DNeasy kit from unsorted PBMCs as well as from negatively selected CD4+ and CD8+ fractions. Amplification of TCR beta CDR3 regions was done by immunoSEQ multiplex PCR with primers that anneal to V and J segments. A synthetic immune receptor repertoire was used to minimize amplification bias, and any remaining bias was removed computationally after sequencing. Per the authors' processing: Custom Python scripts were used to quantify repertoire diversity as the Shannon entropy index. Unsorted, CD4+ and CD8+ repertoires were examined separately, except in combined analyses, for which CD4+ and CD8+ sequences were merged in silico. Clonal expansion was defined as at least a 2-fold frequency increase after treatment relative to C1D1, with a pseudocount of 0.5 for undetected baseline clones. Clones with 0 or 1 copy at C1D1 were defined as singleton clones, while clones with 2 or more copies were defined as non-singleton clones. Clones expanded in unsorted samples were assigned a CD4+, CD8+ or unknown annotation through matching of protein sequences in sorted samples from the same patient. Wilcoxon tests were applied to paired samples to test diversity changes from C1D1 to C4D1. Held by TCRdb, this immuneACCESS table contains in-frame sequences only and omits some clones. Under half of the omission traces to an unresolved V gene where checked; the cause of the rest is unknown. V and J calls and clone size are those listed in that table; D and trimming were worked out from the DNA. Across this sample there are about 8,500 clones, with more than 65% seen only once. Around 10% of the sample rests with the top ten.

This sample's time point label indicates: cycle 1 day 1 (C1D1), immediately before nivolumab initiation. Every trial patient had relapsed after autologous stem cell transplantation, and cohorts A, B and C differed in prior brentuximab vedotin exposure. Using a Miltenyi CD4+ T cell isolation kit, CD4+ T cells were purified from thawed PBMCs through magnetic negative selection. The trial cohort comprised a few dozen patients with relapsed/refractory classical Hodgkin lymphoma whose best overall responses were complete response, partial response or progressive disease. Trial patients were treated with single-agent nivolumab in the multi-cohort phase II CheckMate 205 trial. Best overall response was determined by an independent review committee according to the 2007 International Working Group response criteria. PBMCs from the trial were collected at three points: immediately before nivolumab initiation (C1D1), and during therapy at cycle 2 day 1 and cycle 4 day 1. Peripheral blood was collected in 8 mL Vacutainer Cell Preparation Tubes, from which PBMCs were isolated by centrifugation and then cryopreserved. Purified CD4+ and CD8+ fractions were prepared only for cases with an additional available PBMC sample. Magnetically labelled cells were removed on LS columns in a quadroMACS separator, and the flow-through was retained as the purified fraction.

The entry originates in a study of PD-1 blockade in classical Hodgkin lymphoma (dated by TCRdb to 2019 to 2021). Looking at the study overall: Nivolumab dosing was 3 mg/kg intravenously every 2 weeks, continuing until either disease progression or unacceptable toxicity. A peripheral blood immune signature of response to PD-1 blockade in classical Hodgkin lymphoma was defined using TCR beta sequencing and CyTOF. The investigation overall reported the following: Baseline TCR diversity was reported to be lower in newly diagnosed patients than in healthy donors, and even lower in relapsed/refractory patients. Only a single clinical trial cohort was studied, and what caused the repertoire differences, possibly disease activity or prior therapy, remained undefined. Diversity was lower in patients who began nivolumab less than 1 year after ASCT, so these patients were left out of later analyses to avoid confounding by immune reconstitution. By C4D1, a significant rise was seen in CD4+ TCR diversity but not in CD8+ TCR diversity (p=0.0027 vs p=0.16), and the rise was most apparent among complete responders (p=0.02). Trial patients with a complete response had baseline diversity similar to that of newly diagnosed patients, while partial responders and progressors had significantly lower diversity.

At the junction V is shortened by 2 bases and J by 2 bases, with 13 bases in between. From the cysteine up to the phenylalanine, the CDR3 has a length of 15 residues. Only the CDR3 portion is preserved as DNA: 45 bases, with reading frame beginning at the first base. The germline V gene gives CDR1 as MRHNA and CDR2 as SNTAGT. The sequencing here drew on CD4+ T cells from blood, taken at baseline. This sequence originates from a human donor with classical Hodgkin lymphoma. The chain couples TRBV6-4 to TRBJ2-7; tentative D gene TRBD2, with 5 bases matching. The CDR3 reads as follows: CASSDESDFAYEQYF. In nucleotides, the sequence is TGTGCCAGCAGTGACGAGTCGGACTTCGCCTACGAGCAGTACTTC.